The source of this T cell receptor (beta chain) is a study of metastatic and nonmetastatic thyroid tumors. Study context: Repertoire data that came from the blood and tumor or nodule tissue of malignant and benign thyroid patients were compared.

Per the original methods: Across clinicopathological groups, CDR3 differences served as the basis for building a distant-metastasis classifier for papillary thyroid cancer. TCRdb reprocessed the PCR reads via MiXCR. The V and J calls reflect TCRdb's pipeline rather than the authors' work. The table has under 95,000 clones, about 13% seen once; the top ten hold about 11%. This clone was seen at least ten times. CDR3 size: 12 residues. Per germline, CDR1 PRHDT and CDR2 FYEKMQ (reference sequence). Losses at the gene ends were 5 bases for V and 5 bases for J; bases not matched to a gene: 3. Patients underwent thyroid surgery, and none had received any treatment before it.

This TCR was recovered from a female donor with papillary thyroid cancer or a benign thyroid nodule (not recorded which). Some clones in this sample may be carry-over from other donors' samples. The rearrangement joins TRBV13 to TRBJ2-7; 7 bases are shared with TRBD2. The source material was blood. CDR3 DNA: TGTGCCAGCAGCGCGACTAGCCACGAGCAGTACTTC. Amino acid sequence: CASSATSHEQYF.